This TCR beta chain was sequenced in a study of cytomegalovirus exposure and HLA in healthy donors. Study observations and caveats: The study dropped some indistinguishable V segments, TRBV6-2 and TRBV6-3 among them. Three CMV-associated chains proved CMV antigen-specific in vitro.

PCR primers comprised 60 Vbeta and 13 Jbeta primers. Clones were sequenced by immunoSEQ multiplex PCR, and TCRdb holds only the in-frame ones, with some missing. The table records tens of thousands of clones, 86% of them present only once. To note about this clone: Its specificity is unknown.

The germline CDR1 and CDR2 sequences are LGHNA and YNFKEQ. The CDR3 runs to 17 residues. With V trimmed by 4 bases and J by 1 base, 12 bases remained unmatched. Sequenced material: PBMCs. The chain joins TRBV4-2 to TRBJ2-5; 7 nucleotides align to TRBD2. This TCR was recovered from a woman in her thirties or forties in good health and CMV-seropositive. CDR3 sequence: CASSLQAVWGGQETQYF. CDR3 in DNA: TGTGCCAGCAGCCTCCAAGCTGTGTGGGGGGGCCAAGAGACCCAGTACTTC.